The entry that follows covers one T cell receptor (beta chain) sequence. CDR3 length: 12 residues. V shed 6 bases, J shed 8 bases, and the junction held 4 bases outside the gene matches. Germline V gene lookup returns CDR1 MNHEY and CDR2 SVGAGI. Per the original data handling: By means of reference gene primer amplification, nucleated cell counts were estimated. TCRdb's copy holds only in-frame clones and misses some; the assay was immunoSEQ multiplex PCR. The V and J calls and clone size were taken over from that table, and D and trimming were inferred from the DNA. This table has approximately 90,000 clones, approximately 80% appearing once. The data belong to a study of blood T cell repertoires in COVID-19.

The genes are TRBV6-5 and TRBJ1-5; 7 bases fit TRBD1. The sample was peripheral blood. The receptor comes from a man in his 70s with COVID-19, enrolled during active disease. CDR3 bases: TGTGCCAGCAGCCGACAGGGAGAGCCCCAGCATTTT. This codes for CASSRQGEPQHF.